The clone carrying this T cell receptor beta chain was counted a few times. Its target is unknown. This sample is drawn from a study of memory CD4+ T cells and cytomegalovirus serostatus. Study-wide findings and caveats: About 40% of the roughly 160 known CMV-associated TCRbeta sequences appeared in CD4+ memory.

CDR3 length: 14 residues. V shed 4 bases and J shed 2 bases, with 9 bases lying between them. CDR1 SNHLY and CDR2 FYNNEI come from the germline V gene. Data came from immunoSEQ multiplex PCR; TCRdb stores just in-frame clones and leaves some out. The sample holds 50,000 to 65,000 clones; approximately 71% are singletons and the top ten take about 1%. The sort gate was single viable CD3+CD4+CD8-CD45RO+ cells for memory CD4+ T cells. The chain has TRBV2 and TRBJ1-5; D remains unclear. This clonotype was obtained from an adult in good health and CMV-seronegative. Material for sequencing was memory CD4+ T cells from blood. CDR3 nucleotide sequence: TGTGCCAGCAGTGTGGGTAGGGGCAATCAGCCCCAGCATTTT. Translated: CASSVGRGNQPQHF.